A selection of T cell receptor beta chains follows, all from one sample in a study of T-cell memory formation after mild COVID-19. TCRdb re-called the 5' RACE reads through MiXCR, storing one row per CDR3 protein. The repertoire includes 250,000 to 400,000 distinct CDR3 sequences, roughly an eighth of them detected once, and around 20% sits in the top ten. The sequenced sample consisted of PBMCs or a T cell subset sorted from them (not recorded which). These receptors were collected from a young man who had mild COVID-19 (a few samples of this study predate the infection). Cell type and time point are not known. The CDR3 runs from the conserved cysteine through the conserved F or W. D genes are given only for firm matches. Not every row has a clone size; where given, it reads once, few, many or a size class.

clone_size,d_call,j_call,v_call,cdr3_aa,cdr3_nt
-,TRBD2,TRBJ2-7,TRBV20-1,CSVWRAGAYEQYF,TGCAGTGTTTGGCGGGCGGGGGCCTACGAGCAGTACTTC
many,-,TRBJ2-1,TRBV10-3,CAITETPTYNEQFF,TGTGCCATCACCGAGACACCCACCTACAATGAGCAGTTCTTC
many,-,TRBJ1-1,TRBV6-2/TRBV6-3,CASSYSSGQEAFF,TGTGCCAGCAGTTACTCGAGCGGTCAGGAAGCTTTCTTT
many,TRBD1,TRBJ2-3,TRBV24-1,CATSDSRGPGDTQYF,TGTGCCACCAGTGATTCAAGGGGGCCGGGAGATACGCAGTATTTT
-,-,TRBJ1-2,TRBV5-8,CASRTSWGGYGYTF,TGTGCCAGCAGAACCAGTTGGGGGGGCTATGGCTACACCTTC
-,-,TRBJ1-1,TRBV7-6,CASSLGADEAFF,TGTGCCAGCAGCTTAGGGGCGGATGAAGCTTTCTTT
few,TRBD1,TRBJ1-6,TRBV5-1,CASSLGRTGGYSPLHF,TGCGCCAGCAGCTTGGGACGGACAGGGGGCTACTCACCCCTCCACTTT
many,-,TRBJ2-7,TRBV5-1,CASSLDSPAYEQYF,TGCGCCAGCAGCTTGGACAGTCCGGCCTACGAGCAGTACTTC
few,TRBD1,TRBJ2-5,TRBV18,CASSPATGSGETQYF,TGTGCCAGCTCACCCGCGACAGGGTCAGGGGAGACCCAGTACTTC
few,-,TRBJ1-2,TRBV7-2,CASRSRTAYGYTF,TGTGCCAGCAGGTCACGAACAGCGTATGGCTACACCTTC